This passage covers 17 T cell receptor beta chains from one sample sequenced in a study of T cell responses to AZD1222 COVID-19 vaccine. Only in-frame clones appear in the TCRdb table, and some are missing; sequencing was by immunoSEQ multiplex PCR. The sample shows roughly 180,000 clones, about 93% of them seen only once. Source: peripheral blood, taken 28 days after the second dose of the MenACWY control vaccine. All receptors derive from an adult who received the MenACWY meningococcal vaccine as a control.

This sequence joins TRBV3-1 (or the pseudogene TRBV3-2) and TRBJ1-5; 10 bases map to TRBD1. This CDR3 has 15 amino acids. Germline V CDR1 and CDR2: LGHDT, YNNKEL (reference sequence). V was clipped by 1 base and J by 6 bases; unmatched bases: 3. CDR3 sequence: CASSQGGQGRQPQHF. The CDR3 DNA follows: TGTGCCAGCAGCCAAGGGGGACAGGGGCGTCAGCCCCAGCATTTT.

The V gene is TRBV28, the J gene TRBJ1-2; 9 bases fit TRBD1. With V trimmed by 3 bases and J by 4 bases, 3 bases remained unmatched. The CDR3 runs to 14 residues. In germline, CDR1 is MDHEN, CDR2 SYDVKM. The CDR3 nucleotides are TGTGCCAGCAGTTTGTCGACAGGGGGCTATGGCTACACCTTC. Amino acids: CASSLSTGGYGYTF.

Concerning this clone itself: Mismatch with germline at one junction end may stem from a read error. The chain is built from TRBV12-3 or TRBV12-4 and TRBJ1-2; a weak D match, TRBD1 (6 bases). The length of the CDR3 is 13 residues. Here the CDR3 DNA reads TGTGCCCGCAGCCGGGGGGGGGCCGGTGGCTACACCTTC. It yields the protein CARSRGGAGGYTF.

This clone was counted a single time. This chain links TRBV7-2 with TRBJ2-2, with 7 bases that match TRBD2. Trimming at V came to 0 bases and at J to 5 bases, leaving 0 bases not matched to a gene. Germline V CDR1 and CDR2: SGHTA, FQGNSA. The CDR3 runs 14 residues. CDR3 sequence (DNA): TGTGCCAGCAGCTTAGCGGGAGGGACCGGGGAGCTGTTTTTT. Translating gives CASSLAGGTGELFF.

The J gene is TRBJ1-2, the V gene TRBV6-5; 7 bases match TRBD1. V lost 5 bases, J lost 5 bases, and 8 bases stayed unmatched. The V gene's germline CDR1 is MNHEY and CDR2 SVGAGI. This CDR3 is built from 14 residues. The CDR3 spells CASSPGTEGYGYTF. The CDR3 DNA follows: TGTGCCAGCAGTCCCGGGACAGAGGGTTATGGCTACACCTTC.

V gene TRBV20-1 combines with J gene TRBJ2-1; D not resolved. Trimming shortened V by 6 bases and J by 6 bases, and 9 bases separated the two germline ends. Germline CDR1 DFQATT, CDR2 SNEGSKA (reference sequence). CDR3 length: 11 amino acids. CDR3 sequence (DNA): TGCAGTGCGGGATCTACCAATGAGCAGTTCTTC. It encodes CSAGSTNEQFF.

V usage is TRBV19 and J usage is TRBJ1-1, with D unresolved. Trimming pared 7 bases from V and 8 bases from J, leaving 17 bases between. This CDR3 region has 13 residues. Germline V gene lookup returns CDR1 LNHDA and CDR2 SQIVND (reference sequence). In DNA, the CDR3 is TGTGCCAGTACCATCCCCTCTTCCTTGGAAGCTTTCTTT. This encodes CASTIPSSLEAFF.

The table lists this clone with a count of one. The chain has TRBV7-9 and TRBJ2-7; 7 nucleotides line up with TRBD1. Trimming cost V 6 bases and J 0 bases; bases outside gene matches: 5. The CDR3 runs 14 residues. CDR1 SEHNR and CDR2 FQNEAQ come from the germline V gene (reference sequence). The CDR3 loop reads CASSLGQASYEQYF. The DNA of the CDR3 is TGTGCCAGCAGTCTAGGACAGGCCTCCTACGAGCAGTACTTC.

This chain uses TRBV5-1 with TRBJ2-5; tentatively, D is TRBD2 (6 bases). The CDR3 extends over 13 amino acids. Trimming removed 5 bases from V and 9 bases from J, with 17 bases in between. Germline loops: CDR1 SGHRS, CDR2 YFSETQ. The CDR3 spells CASSWGDRGSQYF. The DNA of the CDR3 is TGCGCCAGCAGTTGGGGGGACCGGGGGTCCCAGTACTTC. The whole variable domain, remainder taken from reference TRBV5-1 and TRBJ2-5, is KAGVTQTPRYLIKTRGQQVTLSCSPISGHRSVSWYQQTPGQGLQFLFEYFSETQRNKGNFPGRFSGRQFSNSRSEMNVSTLELGDSALYLCASSWGDRGSQYFGPGTRLLVL.

Only one count was recorded for this clone. The chain links TRBV18 to TRBJ1-3; D uncertain. Germline lookup yields CDR1 KGHSH and CDR2 LQKENI. There are 15 residues in the CDR3. V gave up 8 bases and J gave up 0 bases, with 14 bases separating them. CDR3 region: CASRREPLSGNTIYF. The CDR3 DNA sequence: TGTGCCAGCCGACGCGAGCCGCTCTCTGGAAACACCATATATTTT.

This clone was found a few times. The chain joins TRBV6-4 to TRBJ2-6; D ambiguous. Trimming shortened V by 2 bases and J by 4 bases, and 12 bases separated the two germline ends. This CDR3 is built from 16 residues. Germline V gene lookup returns CDR1 MRHNA and CDR2 SNTAGT. The CDR3: CASSDAPGAGANVLTF. The CDR3 DNA sequence: TGTGCCAGCAGTGACGCCCCAGGTGCCGGGGCCAACGTCCTGACTTTC.

The chain carries TRBV5-1 and TRBJ1-1, with 11 bases that match TRBD1. Germline CDR1 SGHRS, CDR2 YFSETQ. The V gene end was trimmed by 4 bases and the J gene end by 1 base; junction bases not matched to a gene: 6. The CDR3 runs 16 residues. CDR3 sequence (DNA): TGCGCCAGCAGCAACGGGGACAGGGGGAGGAACACTGAAGCTTTCTTT. It codes for CASSNGDRGRNTEAFF.

This rearrangement joins TRBV7-9 to TRBJ1-1, with 9 bases matching TRBD1. V was pared by 5 bases and J by 4 bases, with 8 bases of the junction left unmatched. In germline, CDR1 is SEHNR, CDR2 FQNEAQ (reference sequence). This CDR3 is built from 15 residues. This chain's CDR3 is CASSADRGGGTEAFF. The CDR3 nucleotides read TGTGCCAGCAGCGCCGACAGGGGGGGAGGCACTGAAGCTTTCTTT.

This chain uses TRBV28 with TRBJ2-7; 9 bases line up with TRBD1. The germline gives CDR1 MDHEN, CDR2 SYDVKM. CDR3 length: 15 residues. V was clipped by 7 bases and J by 1 base; unmatched bases: 8. DNA for the CDR3: TGTGCCAGCAAGATAACAGGGGGCACATCCTACGAGCAGTACTTC. It yields the protein CASKITGGTSYEQYF. The full variable domain, its missing parts supplied by reference TRBV28 and TRBJ2-7, is DVKVTQSSRYLVKRTGEKVFLECVQDMDHENMFWYRQDPGLGLRLIYFSYDVKMKEKGDIPEGYSVSREKKERFSLILESASTNQTSMYLCASKITGGTSYEQYFGPGTRLTVT.

The chain combines TRBV30 with TRBJ1-1, with D uncertain. The germline gives CDR1 GTSNPN, CDR2 SVGIG (reference sequence). This CDR3 region has 12 residues. V was pared by 4 bases and J by 2 bases, with 8 bases between. CDR3: CAWIKANTEAFF. Written as DNA, the CDR3 is TGTGCCTGGATAAAAGCTAACACTGAAGCTTTCTTT.

This clone was recorded once. The chain recombines TRBV5-4 with TRBJ2-5; 8 bases align to TRBD2. V shed 4 bases and J 4 bases; nucleotides not matched to a gene: 6. This CDR3 comprises 14 residues. Looked up from germline, CDR1 is SGHNT and CDR2 is YYREEE (reference sequence). As DNA, the CDR3 is TGTGCCAGCAGCCGGGAGGGGCCGGGAGAGACCCAGTACTTC. It codes for CASSREGPGETQYF.

The table lists this clone with a count of one. Other DNA sequences in this sample translate to the same CDR3. The chain links TRBV20-1 to TRBJ1-2, with D possibly matching TRBD1 (6 bases). Trimming cost V 6 bases and J 6 bases, with 11 bases left between them. The germline CDR1 and CDR2 sequences are DFQATT and SNEGSKA (reference sequence). The CDR3 has 11 residues. The CDR3 nucleotides read TGCAGTGCAAGAACAGGGAATGGCTACACCTTC. It yields the protein CSARTGNGYTF.